This is a list of T cell receptor beta chains from one sample in a study of CD8+ T cells in alopecia areata. The assay was immunoSEQ multiplex PCR, and TCRdb's table has in-frame clones only and misses some. There are about 150,000 clones in the sample; more than 40% occur only once, and about 6.8% lies in the top ten. Specimen: CD4+ T cells sorted from blood. These receptors came from a human donor with alopecia areata. The CDR3 runs from the conserved cysteine through the conserved F or W. Fields, in order: CDR3 length, D gene, V gene, J gene, clone size, CDR3 DNA, CDR3 protein. D genes are given only for firm matches. Clone size, where shown, is once, few, many, or a class for clones that have expanded.

13	TRBD2	TRBV10-2	TRBJ2-5	once	TGCGCCAGCGAACTAGCGGGAGAAGAGACCCAGTACTTC	CASELAGEETQYF
14	TRBD2	TRBV10-3	TRBJ2-2	NA	TGTGCCATCAGCGGACTAGCGGACACCGGGGAGCTGTTTTTT	CAISGLADTGELFF
16	NA	TRBV23-1	TRBJ2-7	NA	TGCGCCAGCAGATCCGAACCACCGGGACGGAGTTACGAGCAGTACTTC	CASRSEPPGRSYEQYF
14	NA	TRBV2	TRBJ2-7	few	TGTGCCAGCAGGGGTAGCGGAAACTACGAGCGGCAGTACTTC	CASRGSGNYERQYF
14	NA	TRBV5-1	TRBJ2-7	NA	TGCGCCAGCAGCTTGAGAAGGGAATCTCACGAGCAGTACTTC	CASSLRRESHEQYF
14	TRBD2	TRBV6-5	TRBJ2-3	NA	TGTGCCAGCCGAAGCGGGGGGAGCACAGATACGCAGTATTTT	CASRSGGSTDTQYF
12	NA	TRBV29-1	TRBJ1-1	once	TGCAGCGCCGGGCAGGGGAACACTGAAGCTTTCTTT	CSAGQGNTEAFF
14	NA	TRBV29-1	TRBJ2-2	few	TGCAGCGTCAGACGGGGGGCGGACACCGGGGAGCTGTTTTTT	CSVRRGADTGELFF
13	TRBD1	TRBV2	TRBJ1-1	NA	TGTGCCAGCAGGTTGGGACAGGGAGACGAAGCTTTCTTT	CASRLGQGDEAFF
11	NA	TRBV20-1	TRBJ2-1	NA	TGCAGTGCGTCCCTTCTGCATGAGCAGTTCTTC	CSASLLHEQFF
15	NA	TRBV28	TRBJ2-3	NA	TGTGCCAGCAGCATAGGGGACGGTTACACAGATACGCAGTATTTT	CASSIGDGYTDTQYF
14	NA	TRBV4-1	TRBJ1-2	NA	TGCGCCAGCAGCCAAGAGGGGGAAGTATATGGCTACACCTTC	CASSQEGEVYGYTF
13	NA	TRBV29-1	TRBJ2-1	few	TGCAGCGTTGAGTTGATGGAGCAAGGCGAGCAGTTCTTC	CSVELMEQGEQFF
11	NA	TRBV2	TRBJ1-1	NA	TGTGCCAGCAACCTGGCGGGGAATGCTTTCTTT	CASNLAGNAFF
16	TRBD2	TRBV5-1	TRBJ2-5	once	TGCGCCAGCAGCCGGACTAGCATCTCAGGAGGGGAGACCCAGTACTTC	CASSRTSISGGETQYF
12	NA	TRBV28	TRBJ1-3	NA	TGTGCCAGCAGCCCAAGAGGAAACACCATATATTTT	CASSPRGNTIYF
15	TRBD1	TRBV7-9	TRBJ2-1	NA	TGTGCCAGCATCGAGGGGGCCAGCTCCTACAATGAGCAGTTCTTC	CASIEGASSYNEQFF
13	NA	TRBV29-1	TRBJ1-1	NA	TGCAGCGTTGTAAGGGGGTTTAACACTGAAGCTTTCTTT	CSVVRGFNTEAFF
11	NA	TRBV15	TRBJ2-1	NA	TGTGCCACCAGCAGAATGAATGAGCAGTTCTTC	CATSRMNEQFF
11	NA	TRBV7-8	TRBJ2-5	NA	TGTGCCAGCAACACACAAGAGACCCAGTACTTC	CASNTQETQYF
17	TRBD2	TRBV7-3	TRBJ2-1	NA	TGTGCCAGCAGCCTGACTAGCGGGAGAGGAGGGTCAAATGAGCAGTTCTTC	CASSLTSGRGGSNEQFF
13	NA	TRBV15	TRBJ2-5	NA	TGTGCCACCAGCAGGGCCCCGGCGGAGACCCAGTACTTC	CATSRAPAETQYF
14	NA	TRBV29-1	TRBJ2-2	NA	TGCAGCGCCGTGCAAGGAGGGAACACCGGGGAGCTGTTTTTT	CSAVQGGNTGELFF
13	NA	TRBV28	TRBJ1-2	NA	NA	CASSSSGYRGYTF
15	NA	TRBV23-1	TRBJ2-7	once	TGCGCCAGCAGTCTCTCGCTACACACCCCTTGCGAGCAGTACTTC	CASSLSLHTPCEQYF
12	NA	TRBV7-9	TRBJ1-1	NA	TGTGCCAGCAGCTTAGCACTGTCTGAAGCTTTCTTT	CASSLALSEAFF
13	NA	TRBV5-1	TRBJ2-1	NA	TGCGCCAGCAGCTTGCAATGGAACAATGAGCAGTTCTTC	CASSLQWNNEQFF
13	TRBD1	TRBV29-1	TRBJ2-3	few	TGCAGCGTTGTTCACAGGGGTGTAAGTACGCAGTATTTT	CSVVHRGVSTQYF
13	NA	TRBV5-1	TRBJ2-3	NA	TGCGCCAGCAGCTTCGAGGGTTCAGATACGCAGTATTTT	CASSFEGSDTQYF
12	NA	TRBV28	TRBJ1-2	NA	TGTGCCAGCAGTTATGGGGTCTATGGCTACACCTTC	CASSYGVYGYTF
13	TRBD2	TRBV2	TRBJ2-3	NA	TGTGCCAGCAAGGCGGGAGGGGGAGATACGCAGTATTTT	CASKAGGGDTQYF
15	TRBD2	TRBV27	TRBJ2-7	NA	TGTGCCAGCACCAGAACCGGGACTAGCGTCTACGAGCAGTACTTC	CASTRTGTSVYEQYF
16	TRBD2	TRBV4-1	TRBJ2-1	few	TGCGCCAGCAGCCAAGATTGGGCTAGCGGGAGCTATGAGCAGTTCTTC	CASSQDWASGSYEQFF
15	TRBD2	TRBV11-2	TRBJ2-1	NA	TGTGCCAGCAGCTTTCTAGCGGGAGGAGGGGATGAGCAGTTCTTC	CASSFLAGGGDEQFF
14	TRBD1	TRBV28	TRBJ2-7	NA	TGTGCCAGCAGTCCCCGGGACAGGGTGAGCGAGCAGTACTTC	CASSPRDRVSEQYF
10	TRBD1	TRBV11-2	TRBJ2-5	NA	TGTGCCAGCACTCGGACAGGGGGCTACTTC	CASTRTGGYF
17	TRBD1	TRBV5-1	TRBJ2-7	few	TGCGCCAGCAGCTTGGTTGCTTCCGGGACAGGGGGCTACGAGCAGTACTTC	CASSLVASGTGGYEQYF
13	NA	TRBV30	TRBJ2-7	NA	TGTGCCTGGAACGGACAGAGTCCCTACGAGCAGTACTTC	CAWNGQSPYEQYF
15	NA	TRBV5-4	TRBJ2-5	NA	TGTGCCAGCAGCTTGGGTCTCGGGGGCCAAGAGACCCAGTACTTC	CASSLGLGGQETQYF
14	NA	TRBV2	TRBJ1-5	NA	TGTGCCAGCAGCGCCGTTGGGTATGGGCAGCCCCAGCATTTT	CASSAVGYGQPQHF
14	TRBD2	TRBV28	TRBJ2-1	NA	TGTGCCAGCAGTTTCCCTAGCGGCTACAATGAGCAGTTCTTC	CASSFPSGYNEQFF
18	TRBD2	TRBV4-2	TRBJ2-4	few	TGTGCCAGCAGCCAAGAAAGGGATAGCGGGAGGGCCGAGAACATTCAGTACTTC	CASSQERDSGRAENIQYF
15	TRBD1	TRBV29-1	TRBJ2-3	NA	TGCAGCGTCGCCGGGACAGGGGGCTCGACAGATACGCAGTATTTT	CSVAGTGGSTDTQYF
13	TRBD2	TRBV30	TRBJ2-4	NA	TGTGCTTATAGCGGGAGGGCCGTTGACATTCAGTACTTC	CAYSGRAVDIQYF
15	NA	TRBV5-1	TRBJ2-6	NA	TGCGCCAGCAGCAGTACTTTTCCTGGGGCCAACGTCCTGACTTTC	CASSSTFPGANVLTF
13	TRBD1	TRBV19	TRBJ2-7	once	TGTGCCAGTAGTAGGGGACAGAACTACGAGCAGTACTTC	CASSRGQNYEQYF
14	NA	TRBV4-1	TRBJ2-3	NA	TGCGCCAGCAGCCTTAGCGTCAACACAGATACGCAGTATTTT	CASSLSVNTDTQYF
14	TRBD1	TRBV6-1	TRBJ1-1	NA	TGTGCCAGCAGAGGGGACAGAAAGAACACTGAAGCTTTCTTT	CASRGDRKNTEAFF
14	TRBD2	TRBV29-1	TRBJ2-5	NA	TGCAGCGTTGAATTACTAGCGCCGGGGGAGACCCAGTACTTC	CSVELLAPGETQYF
13	NA	TRBV28	TRBJ2-3	NA	TGTGCCAGCAGTGCCCGAGTTAACGCAGCGCAGTATTTT	CASSARVNAAQYF
13	NA	TRBV18	TRBJ2-3	NA	TGTGCCAGCTCCCCGTACTTGGCGGATACGCAGTATTTT	CASSPYLADTQYF
14	TRBD1	TRBV30	TRBJ2-7	NA	TGTGCCTGGACTTCCGGGACAGGGACCTACGAGCAGTACTTC	CAWTSGTGTYEQYF
15	TRBD2	TRBV4-1	TRBJ2-2	NA	TGCGCCAGCAGCGGTCTAGCGGGAGTGCCCGGGGAGCTGTTTTTT	CASSGLAGVPGELFF
14	NA	TRBV19	TRBJ2-2	NA	TGTGCCAGTAGTAAGAGGGAGATCACCGGGGAGCTGTTTTTT	CASSKREITGELFF
14	TRBD1	TRBV28	TRBJ2-7	NA	TGTGCCAGCAGTGACAGGGGACTCACCTACGAGCAGTACTTC	CASSDRGLTYEQYF
13	TRBD2	TRBV15	TRBJ2-1	NA	TGTGCCACCAGCAGGGAAACCGGGACTAGCGAGTTCTTC	CATSRETGTSEFF
17	TRBD2	TRBV4-1	TRBJ2-1	NA	TGCGCCAGCAGCCAAGATTTGGCTAGCGGGAGCCGGAGCGAGCAGTTCTTC	CASSQDLASGSRSEQFF
13	TRBD2	TRBV29-1	TRBJ2-3	NA	TGCAGCGTTAGCGGGATTATCACAGATACGCAGTATTTT	CSVSGIITDTQYF
14	TRBD1	TRBV28	TRBJ2-7	NA	TGTGCCAGCAGTTCTCCGGGACAGAGCTACGAGCAGTACTTC	CASSSPGQSYEQYF
13	NA	TRBV30	TRBJ1-1	NA	TGTGCCTGGAGGGGGCGGGGGAACACTGAAGCTTTCTTT	CAWRGRGNTEAFF